This T cell receptor beta chain was captured by sequencing in a study of T cells in Graves' hyperthyroidism and ophthalmopathy (dated by TCRdb to 2018 to 2020). General notes on the study: Peripheral blood samples were taken at the time of initial diagnosis, prior to any treatment. Following sampling, methimazole starting at 30 mg daily was given to hyperthyroidism patients, and high-dose intravenous methylprednisolone was given to ophthalmopathy patients. Prospective prediction of ophthalmopathy was tested in an independent validation cohort of fewer than 20 hyperthyroidism patients and 15 to 17 patients who later progressed to ophthalmopathy. In addition, the study compared T-cell repertoires in thyroid tissue and in blood from several Graves' hyperthyroidism patients. For training and testing, the roughly 100 patients in the discovery cohort were randomly divided in a 7:3 ratio. To identify distinguishing TCR V-J signatures, a discovery cohort of about 100 patients was used, comprising 43 with Graves' ophthalmopathy and 57 with stable Graves' hyperthyroidism. The paper reports TCR Vbeta CDR3 sequencing of 135 peripheral blood samples: 43 ophthalmopathy, fewer than 80 hyperthyroidism and 17 progressor patients.

Moderately to severely active disease, a Clinical Activity Score of at least 3, a NOSPECS grade of at least 4, and a duration under 3 months were present in ophthalmopathy patients. Patients with uncontrolled infections, other autoimmune diseases, pregnancy or lactation were excluded. Diagnoses were established on the basis of clinical symptoms, serum thyroxine and TRAb, thyroid ultrasound, and orbital computed tomography. Ficoll-Paque density gradient centrifugation was used to isolate PBMCs from 10 ml of fresh peripheral blood. Trizol reagent was used to extract total RNA, and RNA quality was then checked on an Agilent 2100 Bioanalyzer. Overall study outcomes, separate from this receptor: Ophthalmopathy was separated from stable hyperthyroidism by a 13 V-J signature model, with about 86% sensitivity and roughly 84% specificity obtained in cross-validation and 80%/75% obtained in testing. Most expanded thyroid clonotypes (frequency above 0.001) were also detected in blood, suggesting blood repertoires may reflect thyroid immune responses. In validation, the model predicted progression to ophthalmopathy a median of about 5.9 months before onset, with around 70% sensitivity and just under 75% specificity. No statistical method was used to set the sample size in advance, and investigators knew the group allocation.

As encoded in the germline V gene, CDR1 is SQVTM while CDR2 is ANQGSEA. The CDR3 has 13 amino acids, counting the end cysteine and phenylalanine. Of all the DNA, just the CDR3 is kept, 39 bases in frame from base 1. Clipping removes 4 bases from V and 6 bases from J, with 9 as the unmatched junction base count. Amplification of TCR beta CDR3 regions was carried out from RNA transcripts. The TCR CDR3 was subjected to a first round of RT-PCR using the HTBI primer set and the Qiagen OneStep RT-PCR kit. A second multiplex PCR round built the libraries, followed by size selection and purification. Libraries were sequenced paired-end with 100 bp reads on an Illumina HiSeq2000. On the study's bioinformatics: SOAPnuke was used to process the raw data, with reads discarded if the reads contained adapters or uncalled bases, had a mean Phred below 15, or lacked an exact constant-primer or identifier match. COPE v1.2.5 was used to merge high-quality paired reads, and clonotypes were defined as unique nucleotide sequences. MiTCR v1.1 was used to align the clonotypes against IMGT TRBV, TRBD and TRBJ reference segments. Analysis was restricted to V-J combinations with a frequency above 0.0001, which covered just over 98% of repertoires. The TCS score was defined as the ratio of F50 (clonal expansion) to E x V (chaos), calculated using BLOSUM62-based TCRdist between CDR3 peptides within each V-J. Welch's t-statistics and random forest reduced approximately 520 V-J features to some 14, which were used in a naive Bayes classifier (R e1071). TCRdb took the public reads, trimmed them with fastp at Q25, ran MiXCR for clone calling and kept in-frame beta chains. Identical CDR3 protein sequences are pooled into one entry, listed with their most common genes and DNA. V and J calls and clone size were set by TCRdb, not the authors. For this sample there are almost 500,000 distinct CDR3 sequences; under 25% appear just once. The top ten clonotypes cover less than 65% of the sample.

This clonotype appeared a few times. No cognate antigen has been identified for it. Nothing much larger sits one base from this clone, and base qualities are not available. Material for sequencing was blood. The TCR was taken from a woman between 65 and 79 years old with Graves' ophthalmopathy. The receptor chain draws on TRBV29-1 and TRBJ2-7; TRBD1 fits 7 bases in the junction. The sequenced DNA is TGCAGCGTTGGGACAGGCCTAGGGGGCGAGCAGTACTTC. This codes for CSVGTGLGGEQYF.